The 21 T cell receptor beta chains below all came from one sample that was sequenced in a study of long-term antiretroviral therapy in people with HIV. Sequencing used immunoSEQ v3.0 at survey level. Assay used: immunoSEQ multiplex PCR; TCRdb lists only in-frame clones, some missing. The table shows around 26,000 clones, with around 80% occurring only once. The specimen comprised unsorted PBMCs, sampled 3 years after starting antiretroviral therapy. These receptors originate from a man between 50 and 59 years old with HIV.

This chain connects TRBV27 to TRBJ2-3, with 13 bases that match TRBD2. The junction had 9 bases not matched to a gene; V was cut back by 6 bases and J by 0 bases. The CDR3 length is 18 residues. Germline-derived CDR1 and CDR2 are MNHEY and SMNVEV (reference sequence). The CDR3 DNA sequence: TGTGCCAGCAGCCAGGGACTAGCGGGGTACCCTAGCACAGATACGCAGTATTTT. Its protein is CASSQGLAGYPSTDTQYF.

This rearrangement joins TRBV11-2 to TRBJ1-5; 7 bases match TRBD1. The CDR3 is 16 residues long. CDR1 SGHAT and CDR2 FQNNGV come from the germline V gene. The J segment lost 2 bases and the V segment lost 5 bases, leaving 9 bases of the junction unmatched. The CDR3 nucleotides are TGTGCCAGCAGCCTAAGCACAGGGGTGGGCAATCAGCCCCAGCATTTT. Encoded protein: CASSLSTGVGNQPQHF.

The chain couples TRBV4-3 to TRBJ1-2; D not certain. V was clipped by 4 bases and J by 1 base, with 13 bases between them. The CDR3 runs 15 residues. The germline gives CDR1 LGHNA, CDR2 YSLEER. CDR3 sequence (DNA): TGCGCCAGCAGCCGGGAGAGTGGGAGTAACTATGGCTACACCTTC. It is translated as CASSRESGSNYGYTF.

The genes are TRBV4-3 and TRBJ2-3, with D possibly matching TRBD2 (5 bases). V was pared by 6 bases and J by 10 bases, with 11 bases between. Germline V gene data show CDR1 as LGHNA and CDR2 as YSLEER. CDR3 length equals 11 residues. For the CDR3, the DNA is TGCGCCAGCAGATATCCCGGGGCGCAGTATTTT. It codes for CASRYPGAQYF.

The chain carries TRBV18 and TRBJ1-1; the D is unclear. V gave up 1 base and J gave up 3 bases, with 9 bases separating them. This CDR3 comprises 14 residues. Germline CDR1 KGHSH, CDR2 LQKENI. The CDR3 bases are TGTGCCAGCTCACCACTGGGCCGGGACACTGAAGCTTTCTTT. Protein sequence: CASSPLGRDTEAFF. Variable domain in full (rest from reference TRBV18 and TRBJ1-1): NAGVMQNPRHLVRRRGQEARLRCSPMKGHSHVYWYRQLPEEGLKFMVYLQKENIIDESGMPKERFSAEFPKEGPSILRIQQVVRGDSAAYFCASSPLGRDTEAFFGQGTRLTVV.

CDR3 protein: CASSYSGVGEQFF. The CDR3 nucleotides are TGTGCCAGCAGTTACTCTGGGGTGGGTGAGCAGTTCTTC. This rearrangement joins TRBV6-6 to TRBJ2-1; unclear D gene. V dropped 0 bases and J dropped 9 bases, with 9 bases sitting between them. Germline CDR1 is MNHNY and CDR2 is SVGAGI (reference sequence). The CDR3 totals 13 residues.

The V call is TRBV27, the J call TRBJ1-1; no clear D gene. The V and J ends lost 6 bases and 2 bases respectively, with 10 bases between them. The V gene's germline CDR1 is MNHEY and CDR2 SMNVEV (reference sequence). This CDR3 comprises 13 residues. CDR3 region: CASSPTLNTEAFF. CDR3 in DNA: TGTGCCAGCAGCCCGACACTTAACACTGAAGCTTTCTTT.

This clone showed up just once. This chain links TRBV7-9 with TRBJ1-5; D unclear. The length of the CDR3 is 14 residues. Trimming left V 5 bases short and J 2 bases short, with 10 bases between. The V gene's germline CDR1 is SEHNR and CDR2 FQNEAQ (reference sequence). In DNA, the CDR3 is TGTGCCAGCAGCCCGACGGGCGGCAATCAGCCCCAGCATTTT. Residues: CASSPTGGNQPQHF.

The chain is built from TRBV19 and TRBJ1-5; D is undetermined. The germline V gene encodes CDR1 LNHDA and CDR2 SQIVND (reference sequence). V gave up 3 bases and J gave up 4 bases, with 10 bases separating them. The CDR3 contains 14 residues. As DNA, the CDR3 is TGTGCCAGTAGTATTGGGCTCGGTAATCAGCCCCAGCATTTT. As protein: CASSIGLGNQPQHF.

V gene TRBV18 combines with J gene TRBJ2-7; 10 bases agree with TRBD1. The V gene end was trimmed by 0 bases and the J gene end by 9 bases; junction bases not matched to a gene: 17. The germline CDR1 and CDR2 sequences are KGHSH and LQKENI. CDR3 size: 18 residues. CDR3 in DNA: TGTGCCAGCTCACCACCACTTCGGACAGGGGGTATCCGGACAACGCAGTACTTC. This encodes CASSPPLRTGGIRTTQYF.

The count of this clone is one. This chain joins TRBV28 and TRBJ2-7; 9 positions agree with TRBD2. The V and J ends lost 3 bases and 1 base, in that order; junction bases with no gene match: 7. There are 16 residues in the CDR3. Germline V gives CDR1 MDHEN, CDR2 SYDVKM. In DNA, the CDR3 is TGTGCCAGCAGTTTGTTTAGGACTAGCGAATCCTACGAGCAGTACTTC. It codes for CASSLFRTSESYEQYF.

V and J are TRBV5-1 and TRBJ2-7; 14 bases are shared with TRBD2. The CDR3 contains 19 residues. Germline lookup yields CDR1 SGHRS and CDR2 YFSETQ. Trimming took 4 bases from V and 2 from J; bases not matched to a gene: 14. CDR3 sequence (DNA): TGCGCCAGCAGCGGGAGTCCCCCGGGACTAGCGGGAGTGGCCTACGAGCAGTACTTC. It encodes CASSGSPPGLAGVAYEQYF.

This clone was picked up one time. This chain connects TRBV30 to TRBJ2-5; D is unclear. CDR1 GTSNPN and CDR2 SVGIG come from the germline V gene (reference sequence). The CDR3 totals 13 residues. Trimming removed 0 bases at V and 10 bases at J, with 15 bases between. CDR3 amino acids: CAWSVSSVRIQYF. CDR3 DNA sequence: TGTGCCTGGAGTGTAAGCTCCGTCCGTATCCAGTACTTC.

The gene calls are TRBV5-1 and TRBJ1-4; unclear D gene. Germline CDR1 SGHRS, CDR2 YFSETQ. Trimming removed 1 base at V and 3 bases at J, with 7 bases between. This CDR3 is 14 amino acids long. The CDR3 sequence: CASSLRGPNEKLFF. As DNA, the CDR3 is TGCGCCAGCAGCTTGAGAGGGCCTAATGAAAAACTGTTTTTT.

The V gene is TRBV28, the J gene TRBJ1-4; tentative D call: TRBD1 (6 bases). In germline, CDR1 is MDHEN, CDR2 SYDVKM. Trimming removed 2 bases from V and 6 bases from J, with 13 bases in between. The CDR3 covers 15 residues. The CDR3 sequence: CASSLGGGRDEKLFF. The CDR3 region has the DNA TGTGCCAGCAGTTTAGGGGGGGGGCGCGATGAAAAACTGTTTTTT.

The genes are TRBV10-3 and TRBJ1-1, with unresolved D. CDR1 is ENHRY, CDR2 SYGVKD, per germline. Trimming cost V 4 bases and J 1 base, with 10 bases left between them. The CDR3 runs to 14 residues. CDR3 sequence reads: CAISAAEGNTEAFF. CDR3 DNA sequence: TGTGCCATCAGTGCAGCTGAGGGGAACACTGAAGCTTTCTTT.

This chain connects TRBV6-1 to TRBJ2-2; D is unresolved. With 1 base removed from V and 7 bases from J, the gap between germline ends came to 19 bases. Germline CDR1 MNHNS, CDR2 SASEGT. The CDR3 is 17 residues long. As DNA, the CDR3 is TGTGCCAGCAGTGAAGTGGGGTATGTTATTGCCGGCGGGGAGCTGTTTTTT. It yields the protein CASSEVGYVIAGGELFF.

The CDR3 DNA reads as TGTGCCAGCAGCTTAGAAGGTCCGACCTCCTACGAGCAGTACTTC. It translates to CASSLEGPTSYEQYF. The chain carries TRBV11-2 and TRBJ2-7; D is ambiguous. CDR3 length: 15 amino acids. The V and J ends lost 0 bases and 0 bases respectively, with 9 bases between them. Per the germline V gene, CDR1 is SGHAT and CDR2 is FQNNGV.

This chain connects TRBV11-3 to TRBJ2-1; TRBD2 agrees at 8 bases. Germline CDR1 and CDR2: SGHNT and YENEEA. This CDR3 is built from 17 residues. V dropped 3 bases and J dropped 5; count of bases not matched to a gene: 12. The CDR3 sequence: CASSFADGERENNEQFF. CDR3 bases: TGTGCCAGCAGCTTCGCTGACGGGGAGCGGGAGAACAATGAGCAGTTCTTC.

The J gene is TRBJ2-7, the V gene TRBV5-1, with 8 bases matching TRBD1. V shed 4 bases and J 6 bases; nucleotides not matched to a gene: 6. The CDR3 covers 13 residues. Germline values: CDR1 SGHRS, CDR2 YFSETQ. The CDR3 here is CASSVGQEAEQYF. CDR3 nucleotides: TGCGCCAGCAGCGTGGGACAGGAGGCCGAGCAGTACTTC.

In DNA form, the CDR3 reads TGTGCCAGCAGTTTTTATCGGGACGGGGAGCTGTTTTTT. This encodes CASSFYRDGELFF. The chain employs TRBV28 and TRBJ2-2; tentatively, D is TRBD2 (5 bases). In germline, CDR1 is MDHEN, CDR2 SYDVKM. The CDR3 extends over 13 amino acids. Trimming removed 3 bases from V and 7 bases from J, with 9 bases in between.